The 31 T cell receptor beta chains below all came from one sample that was sequenced in a study of blood T cell repertoires in COVID-19. TCRdb's table, derived via immunoSEQ multiplex PCR, lists solely in-frame clones and lacks some. The sample consists of fewer than 200,000 clones, around 89% of them appearing once. Sequencing used peripheral blood. These TCRs come from a middle-aged man who had recovered from COVID-19.

The chain joins TRBV6-5 to TRBJ2-7; TRBD1 matches 7 bases. The V gene end was trimmed by 2 bases and the J gene end by 1 base; junction bases not matched to a gene: 5. The germline gives CDR1 MNHEY, CDR2 SVGAGI. This CDR3 has 15 amino acids. CDR3 sequence reads: CASSYSRDRSYEQYF. CDR3 coding DNA: TGTGCCAGCAGTTACAGCAGGGACAGATCCTACGAGCAGTACTTC.

About this clone: At one end, the junction sequence differs from germline, possibly due to a read error. The chain combines TRBV11-2 with TRBJ1-1; 9 nucleotides line up with TRBD1. From germline, CDR1 is SGHAT and CDR2 FQNNGV. This CDR3 is built from 12 residues. The CDR3 DNA reads as TGTGCCAGCAGCTTAGGGACAGGGGAGTCGATCTTT. Translating gives CASSLGTGESIF.

CDR3 bases: TGTGCCAGCTCACCAGGAACCGGGACAGGGTCTCCAACACTGTTTTTT. Protein product: CASSPGTGTGSPTLFF. The chain has TRBV18 and TRBJ1-4; 9 bases line up with TRBD1. The CDR3 totals 16 residues. V was pared by 2 bases and J by 13 bases, with 14 bases of the junction left unmatched. The germline V gene encodes CDR1 KGHSH and CDR2 LQKENI.

The V gene is TRBV2, the J gene TRBJ2-1; TRBD2 agrees at 7 bases. Per germline, CDR1 SNHLY and CDR2 FYNNEI. J gave up 3 bases and V 10 bases, and 15 bases lay outside the gene matches. The CDR3 is 16 amino acids. This chain's CDR3 is CATYPGSLAVYNEQFF. CDR3 nucleotides: TGTGCCACCTACCCTGGAAGTCTAGCGGTCTACAATGAGCAGTTCTTC.

The chain combines TRBV9 with TRBJ2-5, with 8 positions matching TRBD1. V lost 3 bases, J lost 8 bases, and 9 bases stayed unmatched. The CDR3 runs to 14 residues. Germline CDR1 SGDLS, CDR2 YYNGEE. The CDR3 DNA reads as TGTGCCAGCAGCGCTGACAGGGGCCTATCAACCCAGTACTTC. Translating gives CASSADRGLSTQYF.

This chain connects TRBV19 to TRBJ2-1; 7 nucleotides match TRBD1. The CDR3 loop spans 16 amino acids. V shed 6 bases, J shed 6 bases, and the junction held 14 bases outside the gene matches. Germline CDR1 and CDR2: LNHDA and SQIVND (reference sequence). The CDR3 is CASSLRQGRGFNEQFF. The CDR3, as DNA: TGTGCCAGTAGCCTACGACAGGGCCGGGGTTTCAATGAGCAGTTCTTC.

This clone was counted a single time. The V call is TRBV7-9, the J call TRBJ2-5; TRBD1 aligns across 10 bases. Germline V gene sequence: CDR1 SEHNR, CDR2 FQNEAQ (reference sequence). This CDR3 spans 14 amino acids. Trimming cost V 5 bases and J 5 bases; bases outside gene matches: 5. CDR3 DNA sequence: TGTGCCAGCAGCCTGACAGGGGGCGGGGAGACCCAGTACTTC. Translated, it gives CASSLTGGGETQYF.

Points on this clone: This CDR3 is missing its conserved last phenylalanine or tryptophan, likely due to a read error. It is unclear where the CDR3 begins or ends on the DNA, so no DNA is shown, and the CDR3 is as TCRdb lists it. The V gene is TRBV19, the J gene TRBJ2-7; the D call TRBD2 from the table was never checked on the DNA. The CDR3 totals 10 residues, both ends included. Germline-derived CDR1 and CDR2 are LNHDA and SQIVND (reference sequence). CDR3 residues: CASNQTRRPR.

The chain has TRBV27 and TRBJ2-3, with a tentative D call TRBD2 (6 bases). The germline V and J ends were trimmed by 4 bases and 0 bases, with 8 bases remaining between them. The length of the CDR3 is 14 residues. CDR1 and CDR2 from the germline V gene are MNHEY and SMNVEV (reference sequence). The CDR3 DNA follows: TGTGCCAGCAGTTATGGGGGGAGCACAGATACGCAGTATTTT. Its protein is CASSYGGSTDTQYF.

The chain is built from TRBV10-2 and TRBJ1-6; 8 bases are a match to TRBD1. With 2 bases clipped from V and 4 bases from J, the junction kept 7 bases outside the gene matches. Germline V CDR1 and CDR2: WSHSY, SAAADI. The CDR3 is 17 amino acids. In nucleotides, the CDR3 is TGCGCCAGCAGTGAGAGGGGACAGGCGTTTTATAATTCACCCCTCCACTTT. Translated, it gives CASSERGQAFYNSPLHF.

The J gene is TRBJ2-3, the V gene TRBV28; a possible D gene is TRBD2 (7 bases). V was shortened by 1 base and J by 5 bases, with 16 bases between the two germline ends. The germline gives CDR1 MDHEN, CDR2 SYDVKM. The CDR3 runs to 16 residues. This chain's CDR3 is CASSLYRGARIDTQYF. In nucleotides, the CDR3 is TGTGCCAGCAGTTTATATCGGGGGGCGCGAATAGATACGCAGTATTTT.

The rearrangement joins TRBV11-2 to TRBJ2-7; 10 nucleotides line up with TRBD2. Per germline, CDR1 SGHAT and CDR2 FQNNGV. The CDR3 length is 15 residues. V shed 0 bases, J shed 6 bases, and the junction held 5 bases outside the gene matches. In DNA form, the CDR3 reads TGTGCCAGCAGCTTAGAAGCGGGAGGGCCTCTCGAGCAGTACTTC. Translating it yields CASSLEAGGPLEQYF.

The J gene is TRBJ1-5, the V gene TRBV2, with D possibly matching TRBD1 (6 bases). Germline values: CDR1 SNHLY, CDR2 FYNNEI. The CDR3 is 14 amino acids. The V gene lost 7 bases and the J gene lost 2 bases, with 12 bases spanning the gap. The CDR3 reads CASNTDSGNQPQHF. CDR3 nucleotides: TGTGCCAGCAATACGGACAGTGGCAATCAGCCCCAGCATTTT. Combining the CDR3 with reference TRBV2 and TRBJ1-5 gives the whole variable domain EPEVTQTPSHQVTQMGQEVILRCVPISNHLYFYWYRQILGQKVEFLVSFYNNEISEKSEIFDDQFSVERPDGSNFTLKIRSTKLEDSAMYFCASNTDSGNQPQHFGDGTRLSIL.

The V and J genes are TRBV4-1 and TRBJ1-4, with a tentative D call TRBD1 (5 bases). The CDR3 covers 18 residues. Germline V gene sequence: CDR1 MGHRA, CDR2 YSYEKL. V lost 1 base and J lost 0, with 15 bases in between. Here the CDR3 reads CASSQALGGWATNEKLFF. In nucleotides, the CDR3 is TGCGCCAGCAGCCAAGCACTGGGGGGTTGGGCAACTAATGAAAAACTGTTTTTT.

The rearrangement joins TRBV7-2 to TRBJ2-2; perhaps TRBD1 as D (6 bases). The CDR3 spans 15 residues. Germline CDR1 is SGHTA and CDR2 is FQGNSA. V gave up 3 bases and J gave up 2 bases, with 10 bases separating them. DNA of the CDR3: TGTGCCAGCAGCTTCTTGGGGGCCAACACCGGGGAGCTGTTTTTT. Translation gives CASSFLGANTGELFF.

The chain is built from TRBV28 and TRBJ2-7; possibly TRBD1 for D (5 bases). CDR1 is MDHEN, CDR2 SYDVKM, per germline. This CDR3 region has 12 residues. Trimming pared 1 base from V and 6 bases from J, leaving 7 bases between. The CDR3 here is CASSLYQGEQYF. CDR3 coding DNA: TGTGCCAGCAGTTTATATCAGGGCGAGCAGTACTTC.

V gene TRBV7-2 combines with J gene TRBJ2-4; maybe TRBD2 (5 bases). The CDR3 loop spans 13 amino acids. V was shortened by 5 bases and J by 8 bases, with 13 bases between the two germline ends. Germline CDR1 and CDR2: SGHTA and FQGNSA. The CDR3 region is CASSLRIGDIQYF. The CDR3 DNA follows: TGTGCCAGCAGCCTTCGAATCGGGGACATTCAGTACTTC. The whole variable domain, remainder taken from reference TRBV7-2 and TRBJ2-4, is GAGVSQSPSNKVTEKGKDVELRCDPISGHTALYWYRQSLGQGLEFLIYFQGNSAPDKSGLPSDRFSAERTGGSVSTLTIQRTQQEDSAVYLCASSLRIGDIQYFGAGTRLSVL.

V usage is TRBV14 and J usage is TRBJ2-6; 10 nucleotides align to TRBD1. This CDR3 has 19 residues. Germline V gene lookup returns CDR1 SGHDN and CDR2 FVKESK. With 4 bases clipped from V and 0 bases from J, the junction kept 9 bases outside the gene matches. The CDR3 DNA reads TGTGCCAGCAGCCCCAGGACAGGGGGGGGAGACTCTGGGGCCAACGTCCTGACTTTC. Its protein is CASSPRTGGGDSGANVLTF.

This chain links TRBV14 with TRBJ1-1, with TRBD1 matching 7 bases. Per the germline V gene, CDR1 is SGHDN and CDR2 is FVKESK. The CDR3 length is 14 residues. V trimming: 0 bases; J trimming: 4 bases; junction bases outside the gene matches: 2. In DNA form, the CDR3 reads TGTGCCAGCAGCCAAGAGAGGGGGCTCACTGAAGCTTTCTTT. As protein: CASSQERGLTEAFF.

The chain has TRBV5-8 and TRBJ2-1; 10 nucleotides line up with TRBD2. Germline CDR1 is SGHTS and CDR2 is YDEGEE. The CDR3 extends over 16 amino acids. V lost 5 bases and J lost 7; bases outside the gene matches: 12. Written as DNA, the CDR3 is TGTGCCAGCAGACACGGCCTAGCGGGAGTGTGGAATGAGCAGTTCTTC. Translating it yields CASRHGLAGVWNEQFF.

This chain connects TRBV28 to TRBJ2-7; tentative D call: TRBD2 (6 bases). Germline V gene sequence: CDR1 MDHEN, CDR2 SYDVKM. V was trimmed by 6 bases and J by 5 bases, leaving 14 bases between them. The CDR3 contains 13 residues. The CDR3, as DNA: TGTGCCAGCAGACCGCCGGGACTGAACGAGCAGTACTTC. Its protein product is CASRPPGLNEQYF.

This chain uses TRBV9 with TRBJ1-3, with TRBD1 matching over 7 bases. Trimming took 4 bases from V and 2 from J; bases not matched to a gene: 12. Germline V gene lookup returns CDR1 SGDLS and CDR2 YYNGEE. CDR3 size: 17 residues. CDR3 DNA sequence: TGTGCCAGCAGCCCCCGCCGACAGGGAAGCGCTGGAAACACCATATATTTT. Its protein is CASSPRRQGSAGNTIYF.

This clone appeared a single time. The V gene is TRBV7-8, the J gene TRBJ1-2; D is perhaps TRBD1 (6 bases). The length of the CDR3 is 15 residues. Trimming took off 1 base at V and 4 bases at J, with 13 bases between the two ends. Germline V gene sequence: CDR1 SGHVS, CDR2 FQNEAQ. DNA for the CDR3: TGTGCCAGCAGCTTAGGGGGACACCTCCCCTATGGCTACACCTTC. Translating it yields CASSLGGHLPYGYTF.

The chain joins TRBV5-1 to TRBJ1-4, with D possibly being TRBD1 (6 bases). The CDR3 is 14 amino acids. Germline values: CDR1 SGHRS, CDR2 YFSETQ. The V and J ends lost 3 bases and 7 bases respectively, with 13 bases between them. The CDR3 protein is CASSSGGGREKLFF. The CDR3, as DNA: TGCGCCAGCAGCTCCGGCGGGGGCCGTGAAAAACTGTTTTTT.

This clone was counted between two and nine times. The CDR3 coding sequence is TGTGCCAGCAGCCCTATTTGGGGGGACGCCTACAATGAGCAGTTCTTC. Encoded protein: CASSPIWGDAYNEQFF. The chain has TRBV6-2 or TRBV6-3 and TRBJ2-1, with D possibly matching TRBD2 (6 bases). Germline-derived CDR1 and CDR2 are MNHEY and SVGEGT. Trimming took 6 bases from V and 2 from J, leaving 17 bases between them. The CDR3 has 16 residues.

This sequence joins TRBV5-1 and TRBJ2-3; the match to TRBD2 covers 8 bases. V shed 1 base and J 0 bases; nucleotides not matched to a gene: 4. CDR1 and CDR2 (germline): SGHRS, YFSETQ. The CDR3 covers 16 residues. The CDR3 spells CASSLTSGASTDTQYF. CDR3 DNA sequence: TGCGCCAGCAGCTTGACTAGCGGAGCTAGCACAGATACGCAGTATTTT. Together with reference TRBV5-1 and TRBJ2-3, the CDR3 gives the full variable domain: KAGVTQTPRYLIKTRGQQVTLSCSPISGHRSVSWYQQTPGQGLQFLFEYFSETQRNKGNFPGRFSGRQFSNSRSEMNVSTLELGDSALYLCASSLTSGASTDTQYFGPGTRLTVL.

The chain links TRBV28 to TRBJ1-3, with D maybe TRBD1 (5 bases). CDR3 length: 14 amino acids. CDR1 and CDR2 from the germline V gene are MDHEN and SYDVKM. With 5 bases removed from V and 3 bases from J, the gap between germline ends came to 11 bases. CDR3 DNA: TGTGCCAGCAGTATTGACAGAAATGGAAACACCATATATTTT. This codes for CASSIDRNGNTIYF.

The chain uses TRBV2 and TRBJ2-1, with 12 bases matching TRBD2. Germline values: CDR1 SNHLY, CDR2 FYNNEI. The CDR3 loop spans 16 amino acids. After removal of 6 bases from V and 2 bases from J, the junction contained 5 bases not matched to a gene. The CDR3 DNA reads TGTGCCAGCAGCCCTCGGACTAGCGGGACCTACAATGAGCAGTTCTTC. Its translation is CASSPRTSGTYNEQFF.

A remark on this clone: The junction and the germline gene differ at one end; a read error may be behind it. This rearrangement joins TRBV7-2 to TRBJ1-2; 7 positions agree with TRBD1. Germline V gene data show CDR1 as SGHTA and CDR2 as FQGNSA. The CDR3 consists of 14 residues. CDR3 bases: TGTGCCAGCAGCTTAGACAGGGGCTCCTATAGCTACACCTTC. The encoded protein is CASSLDRGSYSYTF.

This clone was seen only a few times. The chain is built from TRBV6-5 and TRBJ2-7; D perhaps matches TRBD2 (5 bases). There are 12 residues in the CDR3. CDR1 MNHEY and CDR2 SVGAGI come from the germline V gene. Trimming stripped 6 bases from V and 4 bases from J, with 10 bases between. In DNA, the CDR3 is TGTGCCAGCAGGAGGGATTATTACGAGCAGTACTTC. Translation: CASRRDYYEQYF.

V and J are TRBV6-4 and TRBJ2-7; possibly TRBD1 for D (5 bases). The germline CDR1 and CDR2 sequences are MRHNA and SNTAGT. V was cut by 4 bases and J by 6 bases, with 13 bases left in between. CDR3 length: 13 amino acids. DNA for the CDR3: TGTGCCAGCAGTGCAGGGTTCGGAAGCGAGCAGTACTTC. Translated: CASSAGFGSEQYF.